This TCR beta chain is drawn from a study of shared clonotypes between healthy human individuals. The trim removed 4 bases at V and 4 bases at J, leaving 7 bases unmatched. CDR1 and CDR2 (germline): LGHNA, YSLEER. The CDR3 is 14 residues long. In the case of this clone: Antigen specificity is unknown.

Around 220 ng DNA, around 30,000 T cell genomes, went into each sorted-subset replicate PCR. The table came from immunoSEQ multiplex PCR; TCRdb's copy has only in-frame clones and leaves some out. The repertoire holds approximately 1.9 million clones, with around 93% as singletons. Only CD45RO-negative cells positively selected for CCR7 counted as naive CD8 cells, so terminally differentiated effector memory CD45RA+ cells were excluded. Study results and caveats: Generation of non-shared clonotypes was less probable than generation of clonotypes shared by all four donors.

The sequenced sample was naive CD8+ T cells from PBMCs. This clonotype was sampled from a man between 18 and 35 years old in good health. Some clones in this sample may be carry-over from other donors' samples. The chain uses TRBV4-3 and TRBJ2-7; 7 nucleotides agree with TRBD1. Written as DNA, the CDR3 is TGCGCCAGCAGCCCAGGGACAGAGAGTTACGAGCAGTACTTC. Protein: CASSPGTESYEQYF.